These 26 T cell receptor beta chains came from one sample sequenced in a study of siplizumab effects on memory and regulatory T cells. This table comes from immunoSEQ multiplex PCR, and its TCRdb copy is limited to in-frame clones, with some not included. The sample consists of 99,000 or so clones, around 94% of them appearing once. Sequenced input: non-Treg CD4+ T cells sorted from blood. Source of these receptors: a human donor in good health.

The chain has TRBV18 and TRBJ1-5, with D possibly being TRBD1 (6 bases). The CDR3 covers 14 residues. Germline V lookup: CDR1 KGHSH, CDR2 LQKENI. With 6 bases removed from V and 3 bases from J, the gap between germline ends came to 12 bases. The CDR3 here is CASSEGGFNQPQHF. In DNA, the CDR3 is TGTGCCAGCTCGGAGGGGGGTTTCAATCAGCCCCAGCATTTT.

The chain is built from TRBV11-3 and TRBJ2-7; tentatively, D is TRBD1 (6 bases). The germline V gene has CDR1 SGHNT and CDR2 YENEEA. The CDR3 contains 13 residues. V was trimmed by 0 bases and J by 6 bases, leaving 9 bases between them. The CDR3 DNA reads as TGTGCCAGCAGCTTAGATCGGACAGCCGAGCAGTACTTC. Its translation: CASSLDRTAEQYF.

This chain links TRBV7-9 with TRBJ2-2, with unresolved D. Germline V gives CDR1 SEHNR, CDR2 FQNEAQ (reference sequence). The CDR3 is 14 amino acids. V lost 2 bases and J lost 4, with 8 bases in between. CDR3 residues: CASSLLGSTGELFF. The CDR3 DNA follows: TGTGCCAGCAGCTTACTCGGGTCCACCGGGGAGCTGTTTTTT.

This clone was observed a handful of times. The chain combines TRBV5-4 with TRBJ2-1; D is unclear. Germline CDR1 and CDR2: SGHNT and YYREEE (reference sequence). This CDR3 contains 14 residues. Trimming took off 0 bases at V and 6 bases at J, with 10 bases between the two ends. The CDR3 here is CASSLAGFPNEQFF. The CDR3 region has the DNA TGTGCCAGCAGCTTGGCAGGCTTTCCCAATGAGCAGTTCTTC.

V gene TRBV30 combines with J gene TRBJ1-6; 7 nucleotides match TRBD1. The length of the CDR3 is 14 residues. With 5 bases clipped from V and 7 bases from J, the junction kept 8 bases outside the gene matches. Germline CDR1 GTSNPN, CDR2 SVGIG (reference sequence). Here the CDR3 reads CAWVQGTDNSPLHF. In nucleotides, the CDR3 is TGTGCCTGGGTACAGGGGACGGACAATTCACCCCTCCACTTT.

A single count supports this clone. The gene calls are TRBV10-2 and TRBJ2-3; no definite D call. Trimming took 2 bases from V and 6 from J, leaving 3 bases between them. This CDR3 contains 11 residues. Germline V gene lookup returns CDR1 WSHSY and CDR2 SAAADI. CDR3: CASSERDTQYF. CDR3 nucleotides: TGCGCCAGCAGTGAGAGGGATACGCAGTATTTT.

The chain has TRBV30 and TRBJ1-5, with D tentatively TRBD1 (6 bases). Germline CDR1 reads GTSNPN; CDR2 reads SVGIG (reference sequence). The CDR3 length is 13 residues. V lost 5 bases and J 6 bases, leaving 14 bases between the germline ends. The CDR3 region has the DNA TGTGCCTGGGGTCAGGGGAGGGGTCAGCCCCAGCATTTT. Its translation: CAWGQGRGQPQHF.

This clone has a single count. This chain links TRBV7-2 with TRBJ2-5, with D unclear. CDR3 length: 13 amino acids. V dropped 5 bases and J dropped 1 base, with 8 bases sitting between them. CDR1 is SGHTA and CDR2 is FQGNSA in the germline V gene. Here the CDR3 reads CASSPGSQETQYF. In nucleotides, the CDR3 is TGTGCCAGCAGCCCGGGCAGCCAAGAGACCCAGTACTTC.

The chain has TRBV5-4 and TRBJ2-7; no clear D gene. The germline V gene has CDR1 SGHNT and CDR2 YYREEE (reference sequence). The CDR3 contains 15 residues. Trimming removed 0 bases at V and 7 bases at J, with 17 bases between. CDR3 sequence reads: CASSLGSLVGREQYF. DNA of the CDR3: TGTGCCAGCAGCTTGGGATCCTTGGTAGGTAGGGAGCAGTACTTC.

This rearrangement joins TRBV30 to TRBJ1-2; unclear D gene. The germline CDR1 and CDR2 sequences are GTSNPN and SVGIG (reference sequence). CDR3 length equals 12 residues. Deletions cut 4 bases from V and 4 bases from J, with 10 bases between. CDR3 in amino acids: CAWTPGLYGYTF. The CDR3 DNA reads as TGTGCCTGGACCCCCGGGCTCTATGGCTACACCTTC.

The rearrangement joins TRBV7-9 to TRBJ2-3, with no clear D. Germline V CDR1 and CDR2: SEHNR, FQNEAQ (reference sequence). V was clipped by 3 bases and J by 0 bases, with 4 bases between them. The length of the CDR3 is 13 residues. CDR3 nucleotides: TGTGCCAGCAGCTTCGGCAGCACAGATACGCAGTATTTT. As protein: CASSFGSTDTQYF.

Only a few counts were recorded for this clone. The rearrangement uses TRBV5-6 and TRBJ2-7, with TRBD1 as a possible D gene (5 bases). The V end lost 4 bases, the J end lost 4 bases, and 21 bases lay between the germline ends. The CDR3 has 16 amino acids. Looked up from germline, CDR1 is SGHDT and CDR2 is YYEEEE. CDR3 region: CASSNLWGQFSYEQYF. In nucleotides, the CDR3 is TGTGCCAGCAGCAACCTTTGGGGCCAGTTTAGTTACGAGCAGTACTTC. Supplemented by reference TRBV5-6 and TRBJ2-7, the full variable domain reads DAGVTQSPTHLIKTRGQQVTLRCSPKSGHDTVSWYQQALGQGPQFIFQYYEEEERQRGNFPDRFSGHQFPNYSSELNVNALLLGDSALYLCASSNLWGQFSYEQYFGPGTRLTVT.

This clone has only one observation. This chain uses TRBV7-3 with TRBJ2-2; D not resolved. Germline V CDR1 and CDR2: SGHTA, FQGTGA. Trimming left V 1 base short and J 8 bases short, with 14 bases between. This CDR3 has 15 residues. In DNA, the CDR3 is TGTGCCAGCAGCTTAAGGGCCCCACCTTATGGGGAGCTGTTTTTT. It specifies CASSLRAPPYGELFF.

The chain combines TRBV5-1 with TRBJ2-7; 10 bases are a match to TRBD2. J lost 2 bases, V lost 4 bases, and 6 bases had no gene match. Germline lookup yields CDR1 SGHRS and CDR2 YFSETQ. CDR3 length equals 15 residues. DNA for the CDR3: TGCGCCAGCAGCATAGGGACTAGCGTAACCTACGAGCAGTACTTC. It translates to CASSIGTSVTYEQYF.

The V call is TRBV5-1, the J call TRBJ2-2; D uncertain. The V end lost 2 bases, the J end lost 1 base, and 3 bases lay between the germline ends. The CDR3 has 13 residues. CDR1 and CDR2 (germline): SGHRS, YFSETQ. CDR3 in amino acids: CASSLQNTGELFF. Written as DNA, the CDR3 is TGCGCCAGCAGCTTACAGAACACCGGGGAGCTGTTTTTT.

The rearrangement joins TRBV15 to TRBJ2-2, with TRBD1 matching over 7 bases. Germline CDR1 reads LNHNV; CDR2 reads YYDKDF (reference sequence). The CDR3 extends over 14 amino acids. The V segment lost 7 bases and the J segment 1 base; nucleotides outside the gene matches: 3. CDR3 amino acids: CATKTGENTGELFF. Written as DNA, the CDR3 is TGTGCCACCAAAACAGGGGAGAACACCGGGGAGCTGTTTTTT.

This clone appeared once. The V gene is TRBV18, the J gene TRBJ2-2, with TRBD1 matching over 9 bases. Germline lookup yields CDR1 KGHSH and CDR2 LQKENI. CDR3 length: 15 amino acids. V lost 2 bases, J lost 7 bases, and 5 bases stayed unmatched. This chain's CDR3 is CASSPRTGENGELFF. CDR3 sequence (DNA): TGTGCCAGCTCACCAAGGACAGGGGAGAACGGGGAGCTGTTTTTT.

The chain is built from TRBV28 and TRBJ2-1, with 7 bases matching TRBD2. Germline-derived CDR1 and CDR2 are MDHEN and SYDVKM. There are 16 residues in the CDR3. V dropped 5 bases and J dropped 6; count of bases not matched to a gene: 13. The CDR3 sequence: CASSLFSVAGSNEQFF. The CDR3, as DNA: TGTGCCAGCAGTCTCTTTTCGGTAGCGGGCTCCAATGAGCAGTTCTTC.

The chain has TRBV5-6 and TRBJ2-7; 12 positions agree with TRBD2. This CDR3 has 15 residues. The germline V gene encodes CDR1 SGHDT and CDR2 YYEEEE. Trimming at V came to 5 bases and at J to 2 bases, leaving 5 bases not matched to a gene. The CDR3 loop reads CASSQRTSGTYEQYF. The CDR3 DNA is TGTGCCAGCAGTCAGCGGACTAGCGGGACCTACGAGCAGTACTTC.

The chain combines TRBV7-7 with TRBJ2-2, with D maybe TRBD1 (6 bases). V was trimmed by 1 base and J by 4 bases, leaving 7 bases between them. The CDR3 runs to 14 residues. CDR1 and CDR2 (germline): SSHAT, FNYEAQ (reference sequence). CDR3 DNA sequence: TGTGCCAGCAGCTTAGTCAGGGGCACCGGGGAGCTGTTTTTT. It translates to CASSLVRGTGELFF. Full variable domain (missing parts from reference TRBV7-7 and TRBJ2-2): GAGVSQSPRYKVTKRGQDVTLRCDPISSHATLYWYQQALGQGPEFLTYFNYEAQPDKSGLPSDRFSAERPEGSISTLTIQRTEQRDSAMYRCASSLVRGTGELFFGEGSRLTVL.

The gene calls are TRBV6-5 and TRBJ1-1, with TRBD1 matching 7 bases. The V gene's germline CDR1 is MNHEY and CDR2 SVGAGI. The V and J ends lost 7 bases and 5 bases, in that order; junction bases with no gene match: 7. The CDR3 loop spans 13 amino acids. The CDR3 DNA follows: TGTGCCAGCACCAAACAGGGGACGACTGAAGCTTTCTTT. Amino acids: CASTKQGTTEAFF.

This chain links TRBV5-1 with TRBJ1-4; a weak D match, TRBD1 (5 bases). This CDR3 is built from 14 residues. V lost 4 bases, J lost 8 bases, and 15 bases lay in between. CDR1 is SGHRS and CDR2 is YFSETQ in the germline V gene. In DNA, the CDR3 is TGCGCCAGCAGCCCGGGTCCCCGGGGGGAAAAACTGTTTTTT. This codes for CASSPGPRGEKLFF.

The chain couples TRBV6-5 to TRBJ2-7, with TRBD2 matching 8 bases. Germline V gene data show CDR1 as MNHEY and CDR2 as SVGAGI. The CDR3 totals 15 residues. V lost 2 bases to trimming and J lost 3 bases; unmatched junction nucleotides: 6. DNA of the CDR3: TGTGCCAGCAGTTACACGCCGGGGGGGCGCTACGAGCAGTACTTC. It is translated as CASSYTPGGRYEQYF.

This clone is a singleton in its sample. The V gene is TRBV9, the J gene TRBJ2-1; 9 bases agree with TRBD1. There are 15 residues in the CDR3. CDR1 is SGDLS and CDR2 is YYNGEE in the germline V gene. J gave up 6 bases and V 3 bases, and 7 bases lay outside the gene matches. The DNA for the CDR3 is TGTGCCAGCAGCGCTGGGTGGGGACAGGGCAATGAGCAGTTCTTC. This codes for CASSAGWGQGNEQFF.

The chain links TRBV14 to TRBJ2-1; D gene uncertain. The CDR3 sequence is 14 residues long. CDR1 and CDR2 from the germline V gene are SGHDN and FVKESK. Trimming stripped 4 bases from V and 4 bases from J, with 11 bases between. CDR3 nucleotide sequence: TGTGCCAGCAGCCTCCTCCGAACATACAATGAGCAGTTCTTC. It specifies CASSLLRTYNEQFF.

This clone appeared once. The chain has TRBV18 and TRBJ2-7; 14 nucleotides agree with TRBD2. CDR1 KGHSH and CDR2 LQKENI come from the germline V gene. The CDR3 is 20 residues long. The ends lost 1 base at V and 4 bases at J; junction bases unmatched: 15. CDR3 protein: CASSPQLGLAGVGMQYEQYF. CDR3 DNA sequence: TGTGCCAGCTCACCACAATTGGGACTAGCGGGAGTGGGAATGCAATACGAGCAGTACTTC.